The clone carrying this T cell receptor (beta chain) was seen only once. Its antigen is as yet unknown. The method was immunoSEQ multiplex PCR; TCRdb's version includes in-frame clones alone and lacks a portion of them. The profile covers 140,000 or so clones, with nearly 90% appearing a single time and about 10% taken by the ten largest. The data belong to a study of cytomegalovirus exposure and HLA in healthy donors. Study-wide results and limits: Rarity held for most TCR sequences, but there were some public TCRs that occurred in many donors. Within the approximately 110 validation repertoires, first-cohort TCR clusters tended to co-occur, according to a later analysis.

Trimming took off 0 bases at V and 5 bases at J, with 9 bases between the two ends. CDR3 length equals 13 residues. The germline CDR1 and CDR2 sequences are SGDLS and YYNGEE. The sample comprised PBMCs. The V call is TRBV9, the J call TRBJ2-7; weak D call: TRBD1 (5 bases). This clonotype originated in a woman aged 18-35 years in good health and CMV-seropositive. Here the CDR3 DNA reads TGTGCCAGCAGCGTAGGGGTCAGGGACGAGCAGTACTTC. Its translation is CASSVGVRDEQYF.